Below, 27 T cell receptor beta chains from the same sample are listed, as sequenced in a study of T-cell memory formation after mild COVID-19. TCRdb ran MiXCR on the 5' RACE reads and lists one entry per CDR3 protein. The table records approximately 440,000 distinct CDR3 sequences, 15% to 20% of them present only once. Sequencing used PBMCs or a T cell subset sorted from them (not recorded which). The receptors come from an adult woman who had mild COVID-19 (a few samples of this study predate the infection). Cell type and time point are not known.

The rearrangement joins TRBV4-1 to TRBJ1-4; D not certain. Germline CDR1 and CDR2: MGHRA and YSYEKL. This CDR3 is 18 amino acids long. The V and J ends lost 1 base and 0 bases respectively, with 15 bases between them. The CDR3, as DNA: TGCGCCAGCAGCCAAGGGCCCACCCCAGCAGCAACTAATGAAAAACTGTTTTTT. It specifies CASSQGPTPAATNEKLFF.

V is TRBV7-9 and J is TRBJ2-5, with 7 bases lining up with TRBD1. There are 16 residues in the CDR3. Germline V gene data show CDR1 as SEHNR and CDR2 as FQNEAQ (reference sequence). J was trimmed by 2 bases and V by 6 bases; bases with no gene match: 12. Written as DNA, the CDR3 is TGTGCCAGCAGTATCGACCACCTCAGGGGGCAAGAGACCCAGTACTTC. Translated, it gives CASSIDHLRGQETQYF.

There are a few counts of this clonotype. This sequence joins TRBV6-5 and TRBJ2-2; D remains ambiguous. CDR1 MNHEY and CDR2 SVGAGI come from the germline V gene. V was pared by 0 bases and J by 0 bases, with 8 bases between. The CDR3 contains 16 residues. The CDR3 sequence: CASSYSSQANTGELFF. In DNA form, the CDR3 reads TGTGCCAGCAGTTACTCGAGCCAGGCGAACACCGGGGAGCTGTTTTTT.

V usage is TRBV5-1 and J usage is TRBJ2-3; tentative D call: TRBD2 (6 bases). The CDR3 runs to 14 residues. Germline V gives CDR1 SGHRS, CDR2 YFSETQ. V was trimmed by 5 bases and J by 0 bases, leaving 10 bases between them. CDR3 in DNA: TGCGCCAGCAGGCGGGGCCCTAGCACAGATACGCAGTATTTT. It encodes CASRRGPSTDTQYF. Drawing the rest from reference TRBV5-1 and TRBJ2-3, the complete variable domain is KAGVTQTPRYLIKTRGQQVTLSCSPISGHRSVSWYQQTPGQGLQFLFEYFSETQRNKGNFPGRFSGRQFSNSRSEMNVSTLELGDSALYLCASRRGPSTDTQYFGPGTRLTVL.

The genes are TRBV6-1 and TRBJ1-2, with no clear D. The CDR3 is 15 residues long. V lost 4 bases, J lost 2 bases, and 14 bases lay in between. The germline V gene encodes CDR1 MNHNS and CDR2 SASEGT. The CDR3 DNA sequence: TGTGCCAGCAGTGCCTCCTCCACAGTGAACTATGGCTACACCTTC. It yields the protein CASSASSTVNYGYTF.

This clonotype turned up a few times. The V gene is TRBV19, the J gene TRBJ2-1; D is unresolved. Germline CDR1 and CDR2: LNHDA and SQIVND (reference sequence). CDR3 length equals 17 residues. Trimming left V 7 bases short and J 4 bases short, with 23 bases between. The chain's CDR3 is CASKDRHLVPLYNEQFF. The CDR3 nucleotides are TGTGCCAGTAAGGACCGACACCTCGTCCCACTTTACAATGAGCAGTTCTTC. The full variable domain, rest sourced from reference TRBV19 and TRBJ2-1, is DGGITQSPKYLFRKEGQNVTLSCEQNLNHDAMYWYRQDPGQGLRLIYYSQIVNDFQKGDIAEGYSVSREKKESFPLTVTSAQKNPTAFYLCASKDRHLVPLYNEQFFGPGTRLTVL.

Here the CDR3 reads CASSEVGDYGAYEQYF. The CDR3 DNA is TGTGCCAGCAGTGAAGTAGGGGACTATGGGGCCTACGAGCAGTACTTC. The chain combines TRBV2 with TRBJ2-7; 7 nucleotides match TRBD2. The CDR3 loop spans 16 amino acids. Germline lookup yields CDR1 SNHLY and CDR2 FYNNEI. V was clipped by 1 base and J by 2 bases; unmatched bases: 8.

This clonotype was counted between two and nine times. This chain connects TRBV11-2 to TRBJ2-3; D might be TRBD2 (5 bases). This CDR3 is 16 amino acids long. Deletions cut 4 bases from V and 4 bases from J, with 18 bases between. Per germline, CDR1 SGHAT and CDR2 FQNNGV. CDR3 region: CASSSGFGILSDTQYF. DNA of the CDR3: TGTGCCAGCAGCTCGGGCTTCGGGATCTTATCAGATACGCAGTATTTT.

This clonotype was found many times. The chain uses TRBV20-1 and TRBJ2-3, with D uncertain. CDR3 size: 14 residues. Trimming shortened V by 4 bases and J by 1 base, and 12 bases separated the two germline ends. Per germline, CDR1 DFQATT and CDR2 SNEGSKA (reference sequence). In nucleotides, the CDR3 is TGCAGTGCTATCCGGAGAAGCGGCACAGATACGCAGTATTTT. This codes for CSAIRRSGTDTQYF.

The chain's CDR3 is CAWSVRFRGLLGNTEAFF. In DNA form, the CDR3 reads TGTGCCTGGAGTGTACGATTTAGGGGGCTCCTAGGTAACACTGAAGCTTTCTTT. This rearrangement joins TRBV30 to TRBJ1-1, with 7 bases lining up with TRBD1. Trimming took 0 bases from V and 2 from J; bases not matched to a gene: 15. Germline CDR1 and CDR2: GTSNPN and SVGIG (reference sequence). The CDR3 has 18 residues.

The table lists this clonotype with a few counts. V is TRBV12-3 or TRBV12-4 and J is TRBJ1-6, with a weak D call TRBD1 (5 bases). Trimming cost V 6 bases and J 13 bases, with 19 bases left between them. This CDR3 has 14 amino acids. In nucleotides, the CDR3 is TGTGCCAGCAGGGGCCTCCGGGACGGTCCCCCCCTCCACTTT. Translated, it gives CASRGLRDGPPLHF.

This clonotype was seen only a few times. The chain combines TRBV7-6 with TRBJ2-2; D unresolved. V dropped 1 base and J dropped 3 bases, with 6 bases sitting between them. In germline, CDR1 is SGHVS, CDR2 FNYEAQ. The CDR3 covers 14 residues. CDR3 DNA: TGTGCCAGCAGCTTAGAGGTCTACACCGGGGAGCTGTTTTTT. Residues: CASSLEVYTGELFF.

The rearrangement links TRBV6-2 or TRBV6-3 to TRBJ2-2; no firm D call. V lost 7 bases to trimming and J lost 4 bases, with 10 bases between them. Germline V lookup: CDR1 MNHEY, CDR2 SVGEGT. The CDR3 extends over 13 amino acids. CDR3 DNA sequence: TGTGCCAGCACTGAGGCCATCACCGGGGAGCTGTTTTTT. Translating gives CASTEAITGELFF.

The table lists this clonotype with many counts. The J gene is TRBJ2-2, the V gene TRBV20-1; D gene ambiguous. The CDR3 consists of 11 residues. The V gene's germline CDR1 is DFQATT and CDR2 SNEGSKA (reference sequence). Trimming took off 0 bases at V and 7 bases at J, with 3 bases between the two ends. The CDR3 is CSAREGGELFF. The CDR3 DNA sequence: TGCAGTGCTAGAGAGGGCGGGGAGCTGTTTTTT.

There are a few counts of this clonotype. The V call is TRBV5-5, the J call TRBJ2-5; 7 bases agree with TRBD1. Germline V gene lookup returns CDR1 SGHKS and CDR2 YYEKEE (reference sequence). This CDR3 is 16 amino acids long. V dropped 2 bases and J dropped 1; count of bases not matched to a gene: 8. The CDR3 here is CASSFNPGQIQETQYF. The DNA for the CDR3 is TGTGCCAGCAGCTTCAACCCGGGACAGATCCAAGAGACCCAGTACTTC.

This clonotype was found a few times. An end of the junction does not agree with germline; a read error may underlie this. The CDR3 coding sequence is TGTGCCAGCAGCTACGGGACGGGGGTGAACTTC. This sequence encodes CASSYGTGVNF. The chain joins TRBV11-3 to TRBJ2-7; tentatively, D is TRBD2 (6 bases). Germline V CDR1 and CDR2: SGHNT, YENEEA. This CDR3 region has 11 residues.

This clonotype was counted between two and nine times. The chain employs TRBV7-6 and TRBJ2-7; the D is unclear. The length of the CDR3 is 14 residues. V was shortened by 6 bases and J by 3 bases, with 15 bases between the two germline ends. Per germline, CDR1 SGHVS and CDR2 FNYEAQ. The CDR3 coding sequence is TGTGCCAGCAGTTCAAGCGTTACCGGCTACGAGCAGTACTTC. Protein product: CASSSSVTGYEQYF.

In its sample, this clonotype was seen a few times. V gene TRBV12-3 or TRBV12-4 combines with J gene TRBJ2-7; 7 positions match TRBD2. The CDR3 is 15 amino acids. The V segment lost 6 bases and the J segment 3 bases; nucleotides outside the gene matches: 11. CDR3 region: CASSLGGKLIYEQYF. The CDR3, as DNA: TGTGCCAGCAGCCTGGGGGGGAAACTAATCTACGAGCAGTACTTC.

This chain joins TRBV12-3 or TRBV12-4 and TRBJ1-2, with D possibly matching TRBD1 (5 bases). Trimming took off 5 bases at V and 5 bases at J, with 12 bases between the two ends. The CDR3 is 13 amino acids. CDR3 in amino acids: CASSVGGPYGYTF. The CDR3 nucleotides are TGTGCCAGCAGTGTCGGGGGACCTTATGGCTACACCTTC.

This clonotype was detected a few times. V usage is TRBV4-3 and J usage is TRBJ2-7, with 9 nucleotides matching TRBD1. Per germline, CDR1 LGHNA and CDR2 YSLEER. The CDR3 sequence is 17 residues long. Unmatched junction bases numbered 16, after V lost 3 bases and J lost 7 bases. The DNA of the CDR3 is TGCGCCAGCAGCCATGTGGTGGGAGGGACAGGGTTGAGAGAGCAGTACTTC. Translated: CASSHVVGGTGLREQYF.

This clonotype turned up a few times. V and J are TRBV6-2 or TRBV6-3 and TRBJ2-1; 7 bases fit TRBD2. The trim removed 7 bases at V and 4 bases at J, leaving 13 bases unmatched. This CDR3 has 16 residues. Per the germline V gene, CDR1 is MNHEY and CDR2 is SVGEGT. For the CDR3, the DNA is TGTGCCAGCAAGGGGAGCGGGAAAGTAGCATACAATGAGCAGTTCTTC. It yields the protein CASKGSGKVAYNEQFF.

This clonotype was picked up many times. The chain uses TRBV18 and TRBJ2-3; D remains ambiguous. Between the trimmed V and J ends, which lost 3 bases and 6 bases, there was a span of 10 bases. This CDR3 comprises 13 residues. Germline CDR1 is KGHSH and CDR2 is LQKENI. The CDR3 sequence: CASSPLLSDTQYF. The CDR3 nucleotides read TGTGCCAGCTCACCGCTACTGTCGGATACGCAGTATTTT.

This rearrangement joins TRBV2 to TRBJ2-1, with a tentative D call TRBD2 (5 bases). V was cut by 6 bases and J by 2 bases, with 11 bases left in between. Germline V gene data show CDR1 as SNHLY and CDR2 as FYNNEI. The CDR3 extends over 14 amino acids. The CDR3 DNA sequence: TGTGCCAGCAGAGCGGACTCCCCCTACAATGAGCAGTTCTTC. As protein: CASRADSPYNEQFF.

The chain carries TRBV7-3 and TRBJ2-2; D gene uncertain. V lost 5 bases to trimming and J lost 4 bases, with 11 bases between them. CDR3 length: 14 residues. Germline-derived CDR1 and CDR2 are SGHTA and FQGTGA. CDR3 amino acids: CASSAQTGTGELFF. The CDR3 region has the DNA TGTGCCAGCAGCGCGCAGACTGGCACCGGGGAGCTGTTTTTT.

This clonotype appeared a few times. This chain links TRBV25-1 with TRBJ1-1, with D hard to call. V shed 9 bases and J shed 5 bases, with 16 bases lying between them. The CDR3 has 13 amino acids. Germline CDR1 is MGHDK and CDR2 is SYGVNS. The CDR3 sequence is CASTWGKGTEAFF. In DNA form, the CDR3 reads TGTGCCAGTACTTGGGGTAAGGGAACTGAAGCTTTCTTT.

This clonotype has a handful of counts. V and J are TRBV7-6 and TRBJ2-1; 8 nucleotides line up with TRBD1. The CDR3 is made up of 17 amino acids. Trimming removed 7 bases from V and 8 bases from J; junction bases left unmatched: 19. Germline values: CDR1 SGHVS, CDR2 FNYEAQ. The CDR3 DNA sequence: TGTGCCAGCACCCGTAATACGGGCAGGGGGCTGAGCTATGAGCAGTTCTTC. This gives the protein CASTRNTGRGLSYEQFF.

CDR3 sequence reads: CASSESTRVRDTQYF. The CDR3 bases are TGCGCCAGCAGTGAGTCGACTCGTGTTAGGGATACGCAGTATTTT. The V gene is TRBV10-1, the J gene TRBJ2-3; D not resolved. This CDR3 contains 15 residues. Germline values: CDR1 WNHNN, CDR2 SYGVQD (reference sequence). V lost 0 bases and J lost 6, with 13 bases in between.